The T cell receptor (beta chain) described here comes from a study of radiotherapy plus CTLA-4 blockade in lung cancer. Study-level information: Disease control was seen in over 25% of patients, objective responses in roughly 17%.

Focal radiation and CTLA-4 blockade (ipilimumab) were tested in chemo-refractory metastatic non-small-cell lung cancer patients. Here immunoSEQ multiplex PCR was the method, and the copy in TCRdb shows in-frame clones only, minus some. The sample gives tens of thousands of clones, 77% of which show up once; 2% to 3% is in the top ten. The V segment lost 3 bases and the J segment 7 bases; nucleotides outside the gene matches: 6. The CDR3 is 14 amino acids. Germline-derived CDR1 and CDR2 are SGHRS and YFSETQ. V gene TRBV5-1 combines with J gene TRBJ2-3; 9 nucleotides align to TRBD1. The source was peripheral blood, collected from a patient treated with radiotherapy plus ipilimumab. This TCR derives from a human donor with non-small cell lung cancer whose response to radiotherapy plus ipilimumab could not be evaluated. The CDR3 DNA sequence: TGCGCCAGCAGCTCCGGGGACAGGGTGAATACGCAGTATTTT. This gives the protein CASSSGDRVNTQYF.